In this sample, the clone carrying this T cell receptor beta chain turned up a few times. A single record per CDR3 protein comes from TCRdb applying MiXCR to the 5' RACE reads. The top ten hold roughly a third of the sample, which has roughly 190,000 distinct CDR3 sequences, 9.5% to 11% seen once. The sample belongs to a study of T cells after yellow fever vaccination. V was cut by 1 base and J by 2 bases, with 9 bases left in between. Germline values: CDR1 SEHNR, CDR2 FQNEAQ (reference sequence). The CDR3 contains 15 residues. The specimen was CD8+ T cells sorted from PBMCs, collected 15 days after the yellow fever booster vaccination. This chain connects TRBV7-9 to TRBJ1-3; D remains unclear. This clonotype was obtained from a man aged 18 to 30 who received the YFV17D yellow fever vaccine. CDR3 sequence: CASSLVMLTGNTIYF. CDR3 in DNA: TGTGCCAGCAGCTTAGTCATGTTAACTGGAAACACCATATATTTT.